This T cell receptor beta chain is drawn from a study of cytomegalovirus exposure and HLA in healthy donors. Clones were read by immunoSEQ multiplex PCR, and TCRdb kept only the in-frame ones, dropping some. This table holds 82,000 or so clones, roughly 95% found once. Separate from the approximately 700-subject first cohort was the roughly 120-subject validation cohort, to which the donors belonged. The CDR3 loop spans 13 amino acids. Germline lookup yields CDR1 SGHRS and CDR2 YFSETQ. Comment on this clone: At one of its ends the junction is not consistent with the germline gene, which may arise from a read error.

The gene calls are TRBV5-1 and TRBJ1-2, with D possibly TRBD1 on 5 matching bases. This clonotype was obtained from a woman between 18 and 29 years old in good health and CMV-seronegative. The sequenced sample consisted of PBMCs. The CDR3 spells CASKRGAEGGSTF. The DNA for the CDR3 is TGCGCCAGCAAGCGCGGGGCGGAGGGAGGCTCCACCTTC.